Listed below are T cell receptor beta chains from one sample, sequenced in a study of T cell changes during pregnancy in multiple sclerosis. Only in-frame clones appear in the TCRdb table, and some are missing; sequencing was by immunoSEQ multiplex PCR. This sample has roughly 26,000 clones, with roughly 89% found just once. The sequencing here drew on CD8+ T cells from peripheral blood mononuclear cells, taken in the second trimester of pregnancy. These receptors were collected from a female donor with multiple sclerosis, enrolled in a pregnancy study. CDR3s include the opening cysteine and the closing phenylalanine or tryptophan. Clone size is given for some rows only: seen once, a few or many times, or a class if the clone is expanded.

TRBJ2-2	TRBV5-1	-	CASSAWDSTGELFF
TRBJ2-2	TRBV28	-	CASSGSLGHGELFF
TRBJ2-7	TRBV25-1	-	CASRDRGSSYEQYF
TRBJ2-3	TRBV27	-	CASRNRDRVSDTQYF
TRBJ2-7	TRBV19	once	CASSIRGGDEQYF
TRBJ1-2	TRBV19	-	CASSIGGGSGYTF
TRBJ1-1	TRBV5-1	-	CASSLPSTEAFF
TRBJ2-1	TRBV7-3	-	CASSPGLARDEQFF
TRBJ1-1	TRBV20-1	-	CSASRSDEAFF
TRBJ2-1	TRBV6-4	-	CASSDLPGTSFDEQFF
TRBJ2-7	TRBV7-2	-	CASSFQGPTSYEQYF
TRBJ2-1	TRBV6-4	once	CASSGLAGGNEQFF
TRBJ2-7	TRBV2	-	CATIAGGPKQYF
TRBJ2-2	TRBV27	-	CASSPGLARTGELFF
TRBJ1-3	TRBV5-1	-	CASSLERTEDTIYF
TRBJ1-5	TRBV6-4	few	CASSFGFYSNQPQHF
TRBJ1-1	TRBV7-3	-	CASSLGTAAGMNTEAFF
TRBJ1-5	TRBV6-1	-	CASSEARGYSNQPQHF
TRBJ2-7	TRBV4-3	-	CASSQDGFDSYEQYF
TRBJ1-4	TRBV5-1	-	CASSTTGGGEKLFF
TRBJ2-1	TRBV7-7	-	CASSSSSGLHNEQFF
TRBJ2-7	TRBV14	-	CASSLTTSRNEQYF
TRBJ2-5	TRBV19	once	CASSAGGETQYF
TRBJ2-7	TRBV7-9	medium-sized	CASSLVGTGDYEQYF
TRBJ1-5	TRBV6-5	-	CASSYRGGNQPQHF
TRBJ2-3	TRBV9	-	CASSGTSGADTQYF
TRBJ1-5	TRBV10-3	-	CATRHGTGEVGNQPQHF